One sample yielded the 30 T cell receptor beta chains listed below, sequenced in a study of blood T cells in healthy people across ages. PCR was performed a second time for about 7 to 12 cycles using a sample-barcoded 5' primer and a J-beta primer mix. TCRdb passed the 5' RACE reads through MiXCR, listing each CDR3 protein once. The table shows about 600,000 distinct CDR3 sequences, with 40% to 50% occurring only once. Material for sequencing was blood. The receptors stem from an elderly man in good health.

This clonotype was seen repeatedly, ten times or more. The chain employs TRBV6-1 and TRBJ2-1, with 14 positions matching TRBD2. This CDR3 has 17 residues. Trimming cost V 6 bases and J 3 bases; bases outside gene matches: 7. The germline gives CDR1 MNHNS, CDR2 SASEGT. CDR3 in amino acids: CASRTTSGGAGYNEQFF. In DNA form, the CDR3 reads TGTGCCAGCAGAACGACTAGCGGGGGGGCGGGCTACAATGAGCAGTTCTTC.

This chain uses TRBV10-3 with TRBJ2-7; 14 bases match TRBD2. The J segment lost 2 bases and the V segment lost 4 bases, leaving 7 bases of the junction unmatched. The CDR3 spans 17 residues. Germline V gene sequence: CDR1 ENHRY, CDR2 SYGVKD. In DNA form, the CDR3 reads TGTGCCATCAGTGCTTACGGGACTAGCGGGAGTGCCTACGAGCAGTACTTC. It translates to CAISAYGTSGSAYEQYF.

V gene TRBV29-1 combines with J gene TRBJ1-4; D is uncertain. Trimming removed 4 bases from V and 5 bases from J, with 14 bases in between. The CDR3 runs to 14 residues. CDR1 and CDR2 (germline): SQVTM, ANQGSEA. The CDR3 reads CSVADPDPNEKLFF. The CDR3 DNA reads TGCAGCGTTGCCGACCCGGACCCGAATGAAAAACTGTTTTTT.

The rearrangement links TRBV20-1 to TRBJ2-1; 13 positions match TRBD2. This CDR3 is 18 amino acids long. Germline assignment: CDR1 DFQATT and CDR2 SNEGSKA (reference sequence). The V and J ends lost 0 bases and 1 base, in that order; junction bases with no gene match: 6. CDR3 sequence (DNA): TGCAGTGCTAGAGAGGCCGGGACTAGCGGGATTTCCTACAATGAGCAGTTCTTC. This sequence encodes CSAREAGTSGISYNEQFF.

This clonotype occurred a few times. The chain couples TRBV5-1 to TRBJ1-2, with D possibly TRBD1 on 6 matching bases. Per the germline V gene, CDR1 is SGHRS and CDR2 is YFSETQ. V was cut by 3 bases and J by 5 bases, with 17 bases left in between. CDR3 length equals 15 residues. Here the CDR3 reads CASSSVGGAGYGYTF. As DNA, the CDR3 is TGCGCCAGCAGCTCGGTCGGGGGCGCAGGGTATGGCTACACCTTC. Using reference TRBV5-1 and TRBJ1-2 for the parts outside the CDR3, the full variable domain is KAGVTQTPRYLIKTRGQQVTLSCSPISGHRSVSWYQQTPGQGLQFLFEYFSETQRNKGNFPGRFSGRQFSNSRSEMNVSTLELGDSALYLCASSSVGGAGYGYTFGSGTRLTVV.

The chain uses TRBV28 and TRBJ2-6, with TRBD2 matching 8 bases. Germline CDR1 MDHEN, CDR2 SYDVKM. There are 17 residues in the CDR3. After removal of 5 bases from V and 2 bases from J, the junction contained 8 bases not matched to a gene. DNA of the CDR3: TGTGCCAGCAGTATCCCTCGCGGGAGGACTGGGGCCAACGTCCTGACTTTC. Amino acid sequence: CASSIPRGRTGANVLTF.

The gene calls are TRBV5-1 and TRBJ1-6; D is undetermined. V lost 0 bases and J lost 4, with 11 bases in between. The CDR3 contains 16 residues. Germline CDR1 and CDR2: SGHRS and YFSETQ. This chain's CDR3 is CASSLDGSGYNSPLHF. CDR3 nucleotides: TGCGCCAGCAGCTTGGACGGGAGTGGGTATAATTCACCCCTCCACTTT.

This clonotype has only a few counts. The rearrangement uses TRBV16 and TRBJ1-2; the match to TRBD1 covers 8 bases. The CDR3 length is 15 residues. V gave up 5 bases and J gave up 7 bases; unmatched junction bases: 12. CDR1 is KGHSY, CDR2 FQNENV, per germline. The CDR3: CASSAQRTGQSGYTF. The CDR3 DNA reads TGTGCCAGCAGCGCTCAAAGGACAGGGCAGTCTGGCTACACCTTC.

This clonotype came up a few times. The chain combines TRBV5-1 with TRBJ1-6; D remains unclear. Per germline, CDR1 SGHRS and CDR2 YFSETQ. This CDR3 has 15 amino acids. Trimming removed 0 bases at V and 9 bases at J, with 13 bases between. The CDR3 bases are TGCGCCAGCAGCTTGGGAACGGATTCGAGTTCACCCCTCCACTTT. Translated: CASSLGTDSSSPLHF.

This clonotype was counted only a few times. The chain recombines TRBV6-5 with TRBJ2-7; 11 bases map to TRBD1. CDR1 is MNHEY and CDR2 is SVGAGI in the germline V gene. This CDR3 comprises 14 residues. The junction had 5 bases not matched to a gene; V was cut back by 5 bases and J by 5 bases. The CDR3 spells CASSDRTGGHEQYF. CDR3 bases: TGTGCCAGCAGTGATAGGACAGGGGGCCACGAGCAGTACTTC.

V and J are TRBV28 and TRBJ1-6; D is unresolved. Trimming removed 6 bases at V and 9 bases at J, with 12 bases between. The germline V gene encodes CDR1 MDHEN and CDR2 SYDVKM. The CDR3 covers 13 residues. The CDR3 sequence is CASSDRGVSPLHF. The CDR3 coding sequence is TGTGCCAGCAGCGATCGGGGTGTTTCACCCCTCCACTTT. The variable domain in full, completed from reference TRBV28 and TRBJ1-6, reads DVKVTQSSRYLVKRTGEKVFLECVQDMDHENMFWYRQDPGLGLRLIYFSYDVKMKEKGDIPEGYSVSREKKERFSLILESASTNQTSMYLCASSDRGVSPLHFGNGTRLTVT.

V is TRBV5-5 and J is TRBJ1-5; the D is unclear. The CDR3 runs to 14 residues. Germline values: CDR1 SGHKS, CDR2 YYEKEE (reference sequence). The V end was cut by 0 bases, the J end by 5 bases, with 9 bases between. The DNA for the CDR3 is TGTGCCAGCAGCTTGGACAGTTACTATCAGCCCCAGCATTTT. Protein sequence: CASSLDSYYQPQHF.

The V call is TRBV11-1, the J call TRBJ2-1; perhaps D is TRBD1 or TRBD2 (5 bases each). V lost 3 bases and J lost 7, with 22 bases in between. In germline, CDR1 is SGHAT, CDR2 FQDESV (reference sequence). The CDR3 has 17 amino acids. The CDR3: CASSFPGAYFPGNEQFF. Here the CDR3 DNA reads TGTGCCAGCAGCTTCCCCGGGGCCTATTTCCCGGGGAATGAGCAGTTCTTC.

The chain has TRBV18 and TRBJ2-7; TRBD1 is a possible D gene (6 bases). The CDR3 consists of 15 residues. Trimming pared 2 bases from V and 2 bases from J, leaving 13 bases between. Germline-derived CDR1 and CDR2 are KGHSH and LQKENI. CDR3 region: CASSPSRQAPYEQYF. The CDR3 coding sequence is TGTGCCAGCTCACCAAGTAGACAGGCCCCCTACGAGCAGTACTTC.

This rearrangement joins TRBV7-2 to TRBJ2-7; the match to TRBD2 covers 12 bases. The length of the CDR3 is 16 residues. After removal of 7 bases from V and 4 bases from J, the junction contained 11 bases not matched to a gene. Germline loops: CDR1 SGHTA, CDR2 FQGNSA. CDR3 bases: TGTGCCAGCACCCTCGGACTAGCGGGAATTTTATACGAGCAGTACTTC. As protein: CASTLGLAGILYEQYF.

The rearrangement links TRBV11-2 to TRBJ1-2, with D perhaps matching TRBD1 (5 bases). Germline lookup yields CDR1 SGHAT and CDR2 FQNNGV. V lost 2 bases, J lost 6 bases, and 16 bases lay in between. The CDR3 spans 15 residues. CDR3 amino acids: CASSLFPEGNHGYTF. The CDR3 DNA reads TGTGCCAGCAGCTTATTTCCAGAGGGGAATCATGGCTACACCTTC.

This clonotype was observed a few times. The chain combines TRBV7-2 with TRBJ2-3; 14 positions agree with TRBD2. CDR3 length: 14 residues. The germline gives CDR1 SGHTA, CDR2 FQGNSA. Losses at the gene ends were 7 bases for V and 5 bases for J; bases not matched to a gene: 2. The CDR3 region has the DNA TGTGCCAGCAAGACTAGCGGGGGGGTAGATACGCAGTATTTT. This encodes CASKTSGGVDTQYF.

This clonotype appeared a few times. This chain joins TRBV10-2 and TRBJ2-3; D is possibly TRBD1 (5 bases). The V gene's germline CDR1 is WSHSY and CDR2 SAAADI. The V and J ends lost 3 bases and 1 base respectively, with 17 bases between them. The CDR3 loop spans 17 amino acids. CDR3 DNA: TGCGCCAGCAGTGACCTGGTAGGGGCTGGAGGCACAGATACGCAGTATTTT. As protein: CASSDLVGAGGTDTQYF.

The rearrangement uses TRBV30 and TRBJ2-1, with 8 bases that match TRBD2. This CDR3 comprises 15 residues. V trimming: 0 bases; J trimming: 3 bases; junction bases outside the gene matches: 4. Germline V gene sequence: CDR1 GTSNPN, CDR2 SVGIG (reference sequence). CDR3 region: CAWSVGTRSYNEQFF. In DNA, the CDR3 is TGTGCCTGGAGTGTTGGGACTAGAAGCTACAATGAGCAGTTCTTC.

The chain joins TRBV7-9 to TRBJ2-4; TRBD1 or TRBD2 may be the D gene (6 bases each). Trimming removed 7 bases at V and 0 bases at J, with 16 bases between. Looked up from germline, CDR1 is SEHNR and CDR2 is FQNEAQ (reference sequence). This CDR3 is 16 amino acids long. The CDR3: CASTPGAGKAKNIQYF. The CDR3 nucleotides are TGTGCCAGCACCCCAGGGGCGGGGAAAGCCAAAAACATTCAGTACTTC.

This clonotype was found a few times. The chain recombines TRBV7-2 with TRBJ2-4, with D perhaps matching TRBD1 (7 bases). Deletions cut 1 base from V and 7 bases from J, with 17 bases between. CDR1 is SGHTA and CDR2 is FQGNSA in the germline V gene. This CDR3 spans 16 amino acids. The DNA of the CDR3 is TGTGCCAGCAGCTTAGTATCAACGACAGGGAGGAACATTCAGTACTTC. This gives the protein CASSLVSTTGRNIQYF.

The chain carries TRBV27 and TRBJ2-3; D may be TRBD1 or TRBD2 (5 bases each). Germline CDR1 reads MNHEY; CDR2 reads SMNVEV (reference sequence). This CDR3 comprises 14 residues. The V gene lost 2 bases and the J gene lost 5 bases, with 11 bases spanning the gap. The CDR3 DNA follows: TGTGCCAGCAGTTTAATGGGGGATTTAGATACGCAGTATTTT. This codes for CASSLMGDLDTQYF.

This clonotype was seen more than once but under ten times. The V gene is TRBV7-9, the J gene TRBJ2-3; D is uncertain. Per the germline V gene, CDR1 is SEHNR and CDR2 is FQNEAQ (reference sequence). There are 15 residues in the CDR3. Trimming took off 4 bases at V and 0 bases at J, with 11 bases between the two ends. CDR3 region: CASSSTENSTDTQYF. In DNA, the CDR3 is TGTGCCAGCAGCTCTACAGAGAATAGCACAGATACGCAGTATTTT.

This chain connects TRBV9 to TRBJ2-4, with D perhaps TRBD2 (5 bases). From germline, CDR1 is SGDLS and CDR2 YYNGEE. Between the trimmed V and J ends, which lost 3 bases and 0 bases, there was a span of 13 bases. This CDR3 contains 16 residues. The CDR3 region has the DNA TGTGCCAGCAGCGCCCCCGGGGATCTAGCCAAAAACATTCAGTACTTC. As protein: CASSAPGDLAKNIQYF.

With respect to this clonotype: One end of the junction fails to match germline, which may point to a read error. Here the CDR3 reads CASSYGSPGYNDQFF. The CDR3 bases are TGTGCCAGCAGTTACGGCAGCCCCGGATACAATGATCAGTTCTTC. This rearrangement joins TRBV6-2 or TRBV6-3 to TRBJ2-1; no reliable D call. Germline lookup yields CDR1 MNHEY and CDR2 SVGEGT. This CDR3 is 15 amino acids long.

This clonotype was seen only a few times. The chain joins TRBV20-1 to TRBJ2-5; TRBD2 agrees at 11 bases. The CDR3 consists of 17 residues. The trim removed 4 bases at V and 0 bases at J, leaving 10 bases unmatched. Germline CDR1 and CDR2: DFQATT and SNEGSKA (reference sequence). In nucleotides, the CDR3 is TGCAGTGCTACTCCCCTAGCGGGGGGCCGGGACCAAGAGACCCAGTACTTC. Translated, it gives CSATPLAGGRDQETQYF.

The rearrangement uses TRBV10-3 and TRBJ2-1; D is undetermined. Germline CDR1 ENHRY, CDR2 SYGVKD. V gave up 3 bases and J gave up 10 bases, with 7 bases separating them. This CDR3 contains 11 residues. The CDR3 is CAISDGYEQFF. CDR3 nucleotide sequence: TGTGCCATCAGTGACGGCTACGAGCAGTTCTTC.

This chain connects TRBV7-3 to TRBJ2-1; 9 bases fit TRBD2. The germline gives CDR1 SGHTA, CDR2 FQGTGA. The CDR3 consists of 21 residues. Germline trimming cut 1 base from V and 1 base from J; bases unmatched to any gene: 17. The CDR3 DNA follows: TGTGCCAGCAGCTTAAACCCCTGGCGGGAGGGTAGGGGCGGGTCCTACAATGAGCAGTTCTTC. This sequence encodes CASSLNPWREGRGGSYNEQFF.

The rearrangement links TRBV6-5 to TRBJ2-1, with 11 nucleotides matching TRBD1. CDR1 is MNHEY, CDR2 SVGAGI, per germline. J was trimmed by 12 bases and V by 6 bases; bases with no gene match: 4. CDR3 length equals 12 residues. The chain's CDR3 is CASRGTGGGQFF. The CDR3 coding sequence is TGTGCCAGCAGGGGGACAGGGGGAGGGCAGTTCTTC.

This rearrangement joins TRBV30 to TRBJ2-5; TRBD1 might be the D (6 bases). The V gene's germline CDR1 is GTSNPN and CDR2 SVGIG (reference sequence). V lost 0 bases, J lost 7 bases, and 9 bases lay in between. This CDR3 has 12 residues. The CDR3 protein is CAWSVQGGTQYF. The CDR3 DNA reads as TGTGCCTGGAGTGTACAGGGTGGGACCCAGTACTTC.